The entry that follows covers one T cell receptor beta chain sequence. No antigen is known for it. The sample is drawn from a study of shared clonotypes between healthy human individuals. From CD4+ cells came CD45RA+ naive and CD45RA-negative memory subsets. The CDR3 sequence is 14 residues long. Trimming at V came to 0 bases and at J to 6 bases, leaving 5 bases not matched to a gene. Germline V gene data show CDR1 as GTSNPN and CDR2 as SVGIG (reference sequence). Approximately 220 ng DNA, 25,000 to 35,000 T cell genomes, went into each sorted-subset replicate PCR. Generated by immunoSEQ multiplex PCR, the TCRdb table keeps only in-frame clones and is missing some. The profile covers roughly 2.4 million clones, with 95% appearing a single time and roughly 0.13% taken by the ten largest. The study's findings and limits: A generally larger estimated richness was seen in naive subsets than in memory subsets. Clonotype sharing among donors likely depends on sequencing depth.

The source is a man aged 18 to 29 in good health. This chain uses TRBV30 with TRBJ2-1; 7 bases line up with TRBD2. Source material: naive CD4+ T cells sorted from blood. Specified subset: CD45RA+ positively selected. The CDR3 is CAWSVAGKANEQFF. In DNA, the CDR3 is TGTGCCTGGAGTGTAGCGGGGAAGGCCAATGAGCAGTTCTTC.